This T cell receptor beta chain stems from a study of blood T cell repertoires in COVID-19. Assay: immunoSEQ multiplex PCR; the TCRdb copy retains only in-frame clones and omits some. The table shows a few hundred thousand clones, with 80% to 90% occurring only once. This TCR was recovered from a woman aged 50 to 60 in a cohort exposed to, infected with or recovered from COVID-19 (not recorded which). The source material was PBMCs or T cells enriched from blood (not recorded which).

This CDR3 reads CSVHTPRGEGKYNGYTF. The CDR3 coding sequence is TGCAGCGTGCACACCCCCCGCGGGGAGGGGAAGTACAATGGCTACACCTTC. The chain is built from TRBV29-1 and TRBJ1-2; the D gene is possibly TRBD1 (5 bases). The CDR3 spans 17 residues. Germline CDR1 is SQVTM and CDR2 is ANQGSEA. V lost 6 bases to trimming and J lost 6 bases, with 29 bases between them.